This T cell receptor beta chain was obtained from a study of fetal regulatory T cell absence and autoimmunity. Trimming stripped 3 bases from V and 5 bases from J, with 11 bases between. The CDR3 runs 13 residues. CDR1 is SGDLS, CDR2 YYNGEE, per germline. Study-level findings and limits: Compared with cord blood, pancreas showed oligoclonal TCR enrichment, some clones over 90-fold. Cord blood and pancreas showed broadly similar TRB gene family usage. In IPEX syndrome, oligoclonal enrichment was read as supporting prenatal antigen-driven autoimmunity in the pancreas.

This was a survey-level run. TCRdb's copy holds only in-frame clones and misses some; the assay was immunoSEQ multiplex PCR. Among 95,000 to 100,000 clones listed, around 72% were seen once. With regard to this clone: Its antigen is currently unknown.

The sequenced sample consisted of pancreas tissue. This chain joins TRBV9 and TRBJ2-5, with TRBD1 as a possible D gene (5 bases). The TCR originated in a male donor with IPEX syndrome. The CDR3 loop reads CASSEGQGETQYF. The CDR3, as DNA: TGTGCCAGCAGCGAGGGGCAGGGCGAGACCCAGTACTTC. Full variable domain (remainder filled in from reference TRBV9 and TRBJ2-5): DSGVTQTPKHLITATGQRVTLRCSPRSGDLSVYWYQQSLDQGLQFLIQYYNGEERAKGNILERFSAQQFPDLHSELNLSSLELGDSALYFCASSEGQGETQYFGPGTRLLVL.